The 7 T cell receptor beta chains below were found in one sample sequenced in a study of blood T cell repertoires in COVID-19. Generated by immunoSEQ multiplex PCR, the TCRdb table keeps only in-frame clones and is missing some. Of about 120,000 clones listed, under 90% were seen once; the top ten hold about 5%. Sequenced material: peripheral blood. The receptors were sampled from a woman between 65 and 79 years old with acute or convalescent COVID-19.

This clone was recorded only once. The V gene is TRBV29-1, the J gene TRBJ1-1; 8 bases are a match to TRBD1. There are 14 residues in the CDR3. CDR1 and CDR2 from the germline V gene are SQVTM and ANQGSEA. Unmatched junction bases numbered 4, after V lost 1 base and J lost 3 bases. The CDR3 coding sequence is TGCAGCGTTGAAGGTTCCAGGGGGCACACTGAAGCTTTCTTT. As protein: CSVEGSRGHTEAFF.

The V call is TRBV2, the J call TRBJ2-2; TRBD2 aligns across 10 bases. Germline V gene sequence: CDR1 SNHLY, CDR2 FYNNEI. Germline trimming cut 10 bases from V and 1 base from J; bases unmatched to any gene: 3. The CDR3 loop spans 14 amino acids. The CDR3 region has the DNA TGTGCCACCCAGCGGGGGGGGAACACCGGGGAGCTGTTTTTT. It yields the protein CATQRGGNTGELFF.

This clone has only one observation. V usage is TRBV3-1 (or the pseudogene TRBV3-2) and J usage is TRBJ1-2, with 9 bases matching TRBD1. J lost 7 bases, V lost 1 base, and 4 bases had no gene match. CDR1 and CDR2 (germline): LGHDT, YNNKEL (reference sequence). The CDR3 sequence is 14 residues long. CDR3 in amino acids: CASSQGGQGLGYTF. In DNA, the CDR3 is TGTGCCAGCAGCCAAGGGGGACAGGGCCTTGGCTACACCTTC.

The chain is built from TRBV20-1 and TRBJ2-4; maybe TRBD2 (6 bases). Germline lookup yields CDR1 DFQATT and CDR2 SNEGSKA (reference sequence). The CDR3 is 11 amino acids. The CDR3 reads CSMRGQNIQYF. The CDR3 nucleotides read TGCAGCATGCGGGGCCAAAACATTCAGTACTTC.

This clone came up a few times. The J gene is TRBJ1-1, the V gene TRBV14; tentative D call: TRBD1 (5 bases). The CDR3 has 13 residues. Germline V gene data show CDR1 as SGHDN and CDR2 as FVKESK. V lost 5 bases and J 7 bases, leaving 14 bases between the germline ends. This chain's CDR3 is CASSVQGMGEAFF. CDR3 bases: TGTGCCAGCAGCGTGCAGGGTATGGGTGAAGCTTTCTTT. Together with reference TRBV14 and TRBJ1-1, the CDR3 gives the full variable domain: EAGVTQFPSHSVIEKGQTVTLRCDPISGHDNLYWYRRVMGKEIKFLLHFVKESKQDESGMPNNRFLAERTGGTYSTLKVQPAELEDSGVYFCASSVQGMGEAFFGQGTRLTVV.

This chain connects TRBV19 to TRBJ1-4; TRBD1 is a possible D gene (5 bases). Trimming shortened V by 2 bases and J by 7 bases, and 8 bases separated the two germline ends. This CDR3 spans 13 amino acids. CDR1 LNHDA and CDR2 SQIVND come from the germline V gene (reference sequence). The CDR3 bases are TGTGCCAGTAGTATACAGGGTCGTGAAAAACTGTTTTTT. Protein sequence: CASSIQGREKLFF.

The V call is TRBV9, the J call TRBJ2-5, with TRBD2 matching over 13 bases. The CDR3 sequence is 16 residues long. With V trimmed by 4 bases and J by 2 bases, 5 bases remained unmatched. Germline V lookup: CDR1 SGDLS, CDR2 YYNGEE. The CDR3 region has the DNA TGTGCCAGCAGCCCCACTAGCGGGGGGGCACAAGAGACCCAGTACTTC. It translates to CASSPTSGGAQETQYF.